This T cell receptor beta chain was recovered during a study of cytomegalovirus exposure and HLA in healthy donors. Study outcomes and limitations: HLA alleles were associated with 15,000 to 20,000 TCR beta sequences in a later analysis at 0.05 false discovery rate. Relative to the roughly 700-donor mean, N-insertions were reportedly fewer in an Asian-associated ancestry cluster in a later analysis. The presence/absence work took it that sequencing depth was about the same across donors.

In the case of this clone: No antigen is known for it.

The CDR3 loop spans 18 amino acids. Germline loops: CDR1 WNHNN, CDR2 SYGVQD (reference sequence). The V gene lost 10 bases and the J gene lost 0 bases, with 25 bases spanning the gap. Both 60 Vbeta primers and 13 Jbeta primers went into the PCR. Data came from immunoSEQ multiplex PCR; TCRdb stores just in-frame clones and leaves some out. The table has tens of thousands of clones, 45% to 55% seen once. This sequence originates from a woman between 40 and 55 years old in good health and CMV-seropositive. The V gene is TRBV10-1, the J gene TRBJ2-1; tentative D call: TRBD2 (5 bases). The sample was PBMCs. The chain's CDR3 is CATPPGGLSSGSYNEQFF. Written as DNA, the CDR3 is TGCGCCACCCCACCGGGCGGGCTTTCCTCAGGCTCCTACAATGAGCAGTTCTTC.